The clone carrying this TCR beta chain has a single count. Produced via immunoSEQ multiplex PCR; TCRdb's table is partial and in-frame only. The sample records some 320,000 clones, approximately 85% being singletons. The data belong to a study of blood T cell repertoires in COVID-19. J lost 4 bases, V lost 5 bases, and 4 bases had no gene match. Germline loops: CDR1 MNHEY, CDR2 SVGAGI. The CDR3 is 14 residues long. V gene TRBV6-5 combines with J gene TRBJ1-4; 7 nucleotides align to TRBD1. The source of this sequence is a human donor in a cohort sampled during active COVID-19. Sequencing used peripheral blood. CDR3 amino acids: CASSTNRGNEKLFF. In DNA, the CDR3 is TGTGCCAGCAGTACCAACAGGGGTAATGAAAAACTGTTTTTT.